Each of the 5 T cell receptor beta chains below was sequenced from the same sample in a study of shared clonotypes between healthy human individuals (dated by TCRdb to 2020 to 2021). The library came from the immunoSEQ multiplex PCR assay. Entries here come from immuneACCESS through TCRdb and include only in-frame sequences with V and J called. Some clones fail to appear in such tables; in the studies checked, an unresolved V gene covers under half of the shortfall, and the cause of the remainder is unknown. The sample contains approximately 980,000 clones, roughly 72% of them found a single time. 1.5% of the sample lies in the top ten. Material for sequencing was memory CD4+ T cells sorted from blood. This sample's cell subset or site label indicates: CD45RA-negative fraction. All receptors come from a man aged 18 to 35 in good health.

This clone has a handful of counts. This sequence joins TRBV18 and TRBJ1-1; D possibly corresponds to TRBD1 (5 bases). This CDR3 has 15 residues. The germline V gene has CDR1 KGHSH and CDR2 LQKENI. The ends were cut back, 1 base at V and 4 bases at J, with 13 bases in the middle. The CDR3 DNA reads TGTGCCAGCTCACCACTTTGGGGCAGTGGCACTGAAGCTTTCTTT. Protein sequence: CASSPLWGSGTEAFF. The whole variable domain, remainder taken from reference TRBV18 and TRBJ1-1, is NAGVMQNPRHLVRRRGQEARLRCSPMKGHSHVYWYRQLPEEGLKFMVYLQKENIIDESGMPKERFSAEFPKEGPSILRIQQVVRGDSAAYFCASSPLWGSGTEAFFGQGTRLTVV.

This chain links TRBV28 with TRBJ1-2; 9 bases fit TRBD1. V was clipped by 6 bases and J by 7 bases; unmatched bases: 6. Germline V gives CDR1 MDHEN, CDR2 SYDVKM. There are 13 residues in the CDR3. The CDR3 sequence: CASRGQGGGGYTF. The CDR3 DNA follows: TGTGCCAGCAGGGGACAGGGAGGCGGTGGCTACACCTTC.

CDR3 protein: CASSAPTGLAGELFF. The CDR3 nucleotides are TGTGCCAGCAGCGCCCCGACAGGGTTGGCCGGGGAGCTGTTTTTT. The rearrangement links TRBV5-6 to TRBJ2-2; TRBD1 matches at 7 bases. From germline, CDR1 is SGHDT and CDR2 YYEEEE. Trimming cost V 4 bases and J 6 bases; bases outside gene matches: 9. The CDR3 has 15 residues.

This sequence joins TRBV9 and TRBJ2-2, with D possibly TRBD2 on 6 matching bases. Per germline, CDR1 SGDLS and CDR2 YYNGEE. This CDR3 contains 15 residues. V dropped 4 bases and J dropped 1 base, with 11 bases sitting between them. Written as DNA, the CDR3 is TGTGCCAGCAGCTGGGACTCCTTGAACACCGGGGAGCTGTTTTTT. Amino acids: CASSWDSLNTGELFF.

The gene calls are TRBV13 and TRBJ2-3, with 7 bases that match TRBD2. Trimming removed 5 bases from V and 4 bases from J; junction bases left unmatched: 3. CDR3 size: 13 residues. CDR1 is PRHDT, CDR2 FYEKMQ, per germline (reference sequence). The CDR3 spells CASSPRGADTQYF. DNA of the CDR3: TGTGCCAGCAGCCCCCGGGGGGCAGATACGCAGTATTTT.